This T cell receptor beta chain was obtained from a study of shared clonotypes between healthy human individuals. Trimming left V 2 bases short and J 8 bases short, with 8 bases between. The CDR3 spans 11 residues. Germline V gives CDR1 GTSNPN, CDR2 SVGIG (reference sequence). TCRdb's copy holds only in-frame clones and misses some; the assay was immunoSEQ multiplex PCR. The sample lists 600,000 to 750,000 clones, 90% occurring once. Sequencing used memory CD8+ T cells from PBMCs. Subset defined: CD45RO+ cells pooled with CCR7-negative TemRA cells. The sequence was obtained from a man aged 18 to 30 in good health. Some clones in this sample may be carry-over from other donors' samples. This rearrangement joins TRBV30 to TRBJ2-3; D not resolved. The CDR3 protein is CAWSSLTTQYF. The CDR3 bases are TGTGCCTGGAGTTCCCTAACTACGCAGTATTTT.